This note documents a single T cell receptor beta chain sequence. It lacks a known antigen. Within one base of it there is no much larger clone, and no base qualities were kept. The data originate from a study of T cells in Graves' hyperthyroidism and ophthalmopathy (dated by TCRdb to about 2019). About the investigation overall: Peripheral blood samples were taken at initial diagnosis, before any treatment was given. According to the paper, TCR Vbeta CDR3 sequencing was carried out on about 140 peripheral blood samples, which came from around 43 ophthalmopathy, under 80 hyperthyroidism and about 17 progressor patients. TCR V-J signatures able to tell the groups apart were searched for in a discovery cohort of 90 to 100 patients, of whom fewer than 45 had Graves' ophthalmopathy and more than 55 had stable Graves' hyperthyroidism. The study also compared thyroid tissue and blood T-cell repertoires from a handful of Graves' hyperthyroidism patients. Following sampling, methimazole starting at 30 mg daily was given to hyperthyroidism patients, and high-dose intravenous methylprednisolone was given to ophthalmopathy patients. The approximately 100 discovery patients were divided at random into training and test sets in a 7:3 ratio. An independent validation cohort of 18 to 20 hyperthyroidism patients and some 15 patients who later progressed to ophthalmopathy tested prospective prediction of ophthalmopathy.

Stable Graves' hyperthyroidism was defined as no progression to ophthalmopathy during 18 months of follow-up. Hyperthyroidism patients were newly diagnosed, with disease duration under 2 months, and aged 18 to 65 years. The study excluded patients with uncontrolled infections, other autoimmune diseases, pregnancy or lactation. Diagnoses were established on the basis of clinical symptoms, serum thyroxine and TRAb, thyroid ultrasound, and orbital computed tomography. Ficoll-Paque density gradient centrifugation was used to isolate PBMCs from under 11 ml of fresh peripheral blood. Trizol reagent was used to extract total RNA, and RNA quality was then checked on an Agilent 2100 Bioanalyzer. The CDR3 numbers 14 residues from cysteine through phenylalanine. The read is trimmed to its CDR3 DNA, 42 bases read in frame from base 1. The germline V gene specifies SGHAT as CDR1 and FQNNGV as CDR2. Clipping removes 5 bases from V and 5 bases from J, with 8 as the unmatched junction base count.

The TCR beta CDR3 regions were amplified from the RNA transcripts. A first-round RT-PCR of the TCR CDR3 used the HTBI primer set with the Qiagen OneStep RT-PCR kit. Libraries were constructed in a second round of multiplex PCR, after which size selection and purification were carried out. Libraries were sequenced paired-end with 100 bp reads on an Illumina HiSeq2000. As for how the authors treated the data: Raw data were processed with SOAPnuke, discarding reads with adapters, uncalled bases, mean Phred below 15, or no exact constant-primer or identifier match. High-quality paired reads were merged with COPE v1.2.5, and unique nucleotide sequences were defined as clonotypes. MiTCR v1.1 was used to align the clonotypes against IMGT TRBV, TRBD and TRBJ reference segments. Analysis was restricted to V-J combinations with a frequency above 0.0001, which covered roughly 99% of repertoires. The TCS score was defined as the ratio of F50 (clonal expansion) to E x V (chaos), calculated using BLOSUM62-based TCRdist between CDR3 peptides within each V-J. Welch's t-statistics and random forest reduced approximately 520 V-J features to under 15, which were used in a naive Bayes classifier (R e1071). The public reads were run again by TCRdb, first through fastp at Q25 and then through MiXCR, and only productive beta chains were kept. Here each entry gathers all rows of one CDR3 protein and keeps the most common genes and DNA. The V and J calls come from TCRdb's annotation, not from the publication. A total of approximately 410,000 distinct CDR3 sequences appear in this sample, around 13% of them only once. The ten largest clones represent around 5.3% of the sample.

The full study reports these points: Sample size was not statistically predetermined, and blinding of investigators to group allocation was not performed. Most expanded thyroid clonotypes (frequency above 0.001) were also detected in blood, suggesting blood repertoires may reflect thyroid immune responses. In validation, the model predicted progression to ophthalmopathy with just under 71% sensitivity and approximately 72% specificity, a median of around six months before onset. Ophthalmopathy was separated from stable hyperthyroidism by a 13 V-J signature model, with over 85% sensitivity and 81% to 82% specificity obtained in cross-validation and 80%/75% obtained in testing.

Specimen: blood. The chain was built from TRBV11-2 and TRBJ1-2; the central 7 bases match TRBD1. The source is a woman between 18 and 30 years old with Graves' hyperthyroidism. The CDR3 sequence is CASSPQTGLYGYTF. The DNA is TGTGCCAGCAGCCCCCAGACAGGGCTATATGGCTACACCTTC.